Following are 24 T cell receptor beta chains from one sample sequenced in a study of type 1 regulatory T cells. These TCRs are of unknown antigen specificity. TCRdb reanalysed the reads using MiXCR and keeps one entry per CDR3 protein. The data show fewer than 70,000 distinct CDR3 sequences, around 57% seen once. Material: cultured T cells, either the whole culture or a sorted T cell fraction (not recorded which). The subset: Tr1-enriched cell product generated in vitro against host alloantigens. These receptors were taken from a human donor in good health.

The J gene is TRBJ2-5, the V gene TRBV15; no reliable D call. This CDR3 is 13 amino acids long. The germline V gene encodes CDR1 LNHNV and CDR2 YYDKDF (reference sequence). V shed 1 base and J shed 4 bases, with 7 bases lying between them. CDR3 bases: TGTGCCACCAGCAGAGGCCGCAGAGAGACCCAGTACTTC. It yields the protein CATSRGRRETQYF.

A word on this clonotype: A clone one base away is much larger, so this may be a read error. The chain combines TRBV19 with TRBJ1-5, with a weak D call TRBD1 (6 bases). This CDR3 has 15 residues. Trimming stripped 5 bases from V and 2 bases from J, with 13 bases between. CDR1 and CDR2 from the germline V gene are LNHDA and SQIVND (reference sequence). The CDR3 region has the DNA TGTGCCAGTAGTCCGCACAGGGCGGGCAATCAGCCCCAGCATTTT. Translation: CASSPHRAGNQPQHF.

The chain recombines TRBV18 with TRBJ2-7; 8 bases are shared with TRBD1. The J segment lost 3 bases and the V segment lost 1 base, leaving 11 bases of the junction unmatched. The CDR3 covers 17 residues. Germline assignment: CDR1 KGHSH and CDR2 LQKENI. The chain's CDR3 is CASSPLTGTGGGYEQYF. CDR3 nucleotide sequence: TGTGCCAGCTCACCACTGACTGGGACAGGCGGTGGCTACGAGCAGTACTTC.

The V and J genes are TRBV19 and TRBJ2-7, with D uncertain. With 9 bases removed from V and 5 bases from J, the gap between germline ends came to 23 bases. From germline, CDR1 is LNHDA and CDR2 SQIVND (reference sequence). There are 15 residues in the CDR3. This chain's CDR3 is CASPGLEAESHEQYF. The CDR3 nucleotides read TGTGCCAGCCCGGGTTTAGAGGCCGAATCCCACGAGCAGTACTTC. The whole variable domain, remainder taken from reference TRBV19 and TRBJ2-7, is DGGITQSPKYLFRKEGQNVTLSCEQNLNHDAMYWYRQDPGQGLRLIYYSQIVNDFQKGDIAEGYSVSREKKESFPLTVTSAQKNPTAFYLCASPGLEAESHEQYFGPGTRLTVT.

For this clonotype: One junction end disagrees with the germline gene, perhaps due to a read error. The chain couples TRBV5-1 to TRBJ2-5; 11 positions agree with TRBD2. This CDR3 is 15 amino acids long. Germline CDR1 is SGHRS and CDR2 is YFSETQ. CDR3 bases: TGCACCAGCAGCCCTTCACTAGCGGGAGTGGAGACCCAGTACTTC. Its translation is CTSSPSLAGVETQYF.

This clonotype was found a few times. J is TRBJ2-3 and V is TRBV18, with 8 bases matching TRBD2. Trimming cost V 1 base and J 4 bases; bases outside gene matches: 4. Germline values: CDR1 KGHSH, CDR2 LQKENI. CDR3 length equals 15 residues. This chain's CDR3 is CASSPLAGKADTQYF. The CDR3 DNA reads TGTGCCAGCTCACCACTAGCGGGAAAGGCAGATACGCAGTATTTT.

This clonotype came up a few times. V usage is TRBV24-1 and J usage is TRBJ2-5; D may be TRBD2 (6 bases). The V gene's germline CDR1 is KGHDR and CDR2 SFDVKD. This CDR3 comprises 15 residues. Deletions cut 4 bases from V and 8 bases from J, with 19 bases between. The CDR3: CATSESGDMKNTQYF. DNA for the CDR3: TGTGCCACCAGTGAATCGGGGGATATGAAGAATACCCAGTACTTC.

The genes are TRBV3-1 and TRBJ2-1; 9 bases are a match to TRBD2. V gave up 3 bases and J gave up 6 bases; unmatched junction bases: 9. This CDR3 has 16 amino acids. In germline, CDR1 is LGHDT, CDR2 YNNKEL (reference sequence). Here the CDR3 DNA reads TGTGCCAGCAGCCATGGCGCGGGAGGGCCGGTCAATGAGCAGTTCTTC. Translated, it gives CASSHGAGGPVNEQFF.

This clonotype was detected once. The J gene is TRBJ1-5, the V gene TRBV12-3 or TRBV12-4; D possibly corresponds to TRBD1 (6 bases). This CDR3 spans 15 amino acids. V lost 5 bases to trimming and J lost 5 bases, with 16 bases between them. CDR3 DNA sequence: TGTGCCAGCAGTAAGAAACAGGGAAGCTATCAGCCCCAGCATTTT. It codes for CASSKKQGSYQPQHF.

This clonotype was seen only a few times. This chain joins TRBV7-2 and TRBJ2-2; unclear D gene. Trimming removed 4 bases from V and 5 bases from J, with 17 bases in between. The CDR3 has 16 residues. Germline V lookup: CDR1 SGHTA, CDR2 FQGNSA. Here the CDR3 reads CASSSPVRVRTGELFF. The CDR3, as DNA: TGTGCCAGCAGCTCCCCGGTAAGGGTGCGTACCGGGGAGCTGTTTTTT.

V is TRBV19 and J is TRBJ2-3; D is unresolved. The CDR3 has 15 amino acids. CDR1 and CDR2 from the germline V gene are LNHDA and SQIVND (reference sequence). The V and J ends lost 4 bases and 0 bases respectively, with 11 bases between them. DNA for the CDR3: TGTGCCAGTAGTACCGCCCCACCTAGCACAGATACGCAGTATTTT. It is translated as CASSTAPPSTDTQYF.

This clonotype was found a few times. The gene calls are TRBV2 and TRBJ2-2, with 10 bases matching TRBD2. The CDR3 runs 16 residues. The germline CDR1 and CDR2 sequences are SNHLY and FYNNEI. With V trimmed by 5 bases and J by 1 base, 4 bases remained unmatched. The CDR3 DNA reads TGTGCCAGCAGTAAAACTAGCGGGAAGAACACCGGGGAGCTGTTTTTT. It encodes CASSKTSGKNTGELFF.

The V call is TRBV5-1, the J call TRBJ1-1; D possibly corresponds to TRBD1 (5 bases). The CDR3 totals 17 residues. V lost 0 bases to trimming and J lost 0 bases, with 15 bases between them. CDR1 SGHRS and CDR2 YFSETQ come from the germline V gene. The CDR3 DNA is TGCGCCAGCAGCTTGGGTCGGGGCGGCGGGATGAACACTGAAGCTTTCTTT. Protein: CASSLGRGGGMNTEAFF.

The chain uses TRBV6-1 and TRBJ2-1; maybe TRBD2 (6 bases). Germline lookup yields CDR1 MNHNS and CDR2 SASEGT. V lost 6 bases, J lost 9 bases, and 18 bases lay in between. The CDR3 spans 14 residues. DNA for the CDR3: TGTGCCAGCAGCCGGGACTCCATCCCGGGTGAGCAGTTCTTC. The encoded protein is CASSRDSIPGEQFF.

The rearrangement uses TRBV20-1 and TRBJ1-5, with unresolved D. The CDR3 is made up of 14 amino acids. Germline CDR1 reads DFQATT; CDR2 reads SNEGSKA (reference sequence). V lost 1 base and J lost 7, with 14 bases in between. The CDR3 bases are TGCAGTGCTAGAGTTGGGGTCTCTAGCCAGCCCCAGCATTTT. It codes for CSARVGVSSQPQHF.

CDR3 nucleotides: TGCAGTGCTATAAAAGAGACCCAGTACTTC. Translation: CSAIKETQYF. V gene TRBV20-1 combines with J gene TRBJ2-5; no clear D gene. The CDR3 loop spans 10 amino acids. CDR1 and CDR2 from the germline V gene are DFQATT and SNEGSKA (reference sequence). The V end was cut by 4 bases, the J end by 3 bases, with 3 bases between.

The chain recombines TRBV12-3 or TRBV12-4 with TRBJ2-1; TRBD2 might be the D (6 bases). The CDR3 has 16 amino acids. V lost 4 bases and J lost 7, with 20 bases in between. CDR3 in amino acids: CASSSRDFLVINEQFF. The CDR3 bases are TGTGCCAGCAGTTCCCGGGACTTCTTAGTCATAAATGAGCAGTTCTTC.

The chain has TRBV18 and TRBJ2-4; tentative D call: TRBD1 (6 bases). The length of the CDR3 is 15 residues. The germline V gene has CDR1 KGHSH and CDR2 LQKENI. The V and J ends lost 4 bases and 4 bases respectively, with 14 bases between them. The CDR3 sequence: CASSLGQGIKNIQYF. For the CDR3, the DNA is TGTGCCAGCTCACTAGGTCAGGGGATAAAAAACATTCAGTACTTC.

The CDR3 sequence: CASRKGGGRSPLETQYF. As DNA, the CDR3 is TGTGCCAGCAGGAAGGGAGGTGGGCGTTCTCCTCTGGAGACCCAGTACTTC. J is TRBJ2-5 and V is TRBV6-1; D possibly corresponds to TRBD2 (6 bases). Germline values: CDR1 MNHNS, CDR2 SASEGT. The V and J ends lost 6 bases and 5 bases respectively, with 25 bases between them. This CDR3 spans 17 amino acids.

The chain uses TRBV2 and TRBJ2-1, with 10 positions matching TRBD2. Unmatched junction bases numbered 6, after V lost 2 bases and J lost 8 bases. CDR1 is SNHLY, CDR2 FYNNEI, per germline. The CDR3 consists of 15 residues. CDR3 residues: CASSERSSGSDEQFF. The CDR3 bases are TGTGCCAGCAGTGAACGGTCTAGCGGGAGCGATGAGCAGTTCTTC.

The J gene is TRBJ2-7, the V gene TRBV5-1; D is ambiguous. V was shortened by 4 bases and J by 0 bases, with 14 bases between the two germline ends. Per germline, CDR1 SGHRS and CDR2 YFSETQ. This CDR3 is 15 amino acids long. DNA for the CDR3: TGCGCCAGCAGCAAAAGCCTACAGAGCTCCTACGAGCAGTACTTC. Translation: CASSKSLQSSYEQYF.

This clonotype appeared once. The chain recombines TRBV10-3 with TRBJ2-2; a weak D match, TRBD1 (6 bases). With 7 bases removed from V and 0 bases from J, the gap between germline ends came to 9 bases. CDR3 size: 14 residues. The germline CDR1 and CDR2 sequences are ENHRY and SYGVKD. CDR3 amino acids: CAIKTGTNTGELFF. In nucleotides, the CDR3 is TGTGCCATCAAAACAGGGACGAACACCGGGGAGCTGTTTTTT.

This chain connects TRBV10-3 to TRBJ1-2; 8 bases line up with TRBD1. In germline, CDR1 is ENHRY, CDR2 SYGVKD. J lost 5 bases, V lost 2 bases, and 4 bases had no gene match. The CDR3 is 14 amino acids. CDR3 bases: TGTGCCATCAGTGAGCAGGGGGCTTCATATGGCTACACCTTC. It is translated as CAISEQGASYGYTF.

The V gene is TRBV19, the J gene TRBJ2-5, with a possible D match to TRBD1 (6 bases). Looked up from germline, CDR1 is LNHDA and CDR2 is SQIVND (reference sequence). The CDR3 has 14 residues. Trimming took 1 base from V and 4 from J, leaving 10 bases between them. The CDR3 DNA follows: TGTGCCAGTAGTATAGTTCTACAGGGAGAGACCCAGTACTTC. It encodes CASSIVLQGETQYF.